Given below is one TCR beta chain in context. These data belong to a study of blood T cell repertoires in COVID-19. Study-level information: From the United States, Italy and Spain came samples of acute and convalescent COVID-19. The analysed material was cDNA or gDNA that came from T cells, B-cell-depleted T cells, or PBMCs.

This CDR3 has 13 amino acids. Trimming removed 5 bases from V and 8 bases from J; junction bases left unmatched: 6. The germline V gene has CDR1 MNHEY and CDR2 SVGAGI. In the source study's methods: Reference gene primer amplification in the assay estimated nucleated cell counts. The method was immunoSEQ multiplex PCR; TCRdb's version includes in-frame clones alone and lacks a portion of them. D and trimming were read from the DNA, whereas the V and J calls and clone size are those reported in that table. The data hold about 280,000 clones, with roughly 86% observed a single time. Sequenced input: peripheral blood. The source is a man between 18 and 29 years old with active or convalescent COVID-19. The rearrangement links TRBV6-5 to TRBJ1-2; 9 nucleotides match TRBD1. CDR3 in amino acids: CASSPQGAGGYTF. The CDR3 coding sequence is TGTGCCAGCAGTCCACAGGGGGCGGGGGGCTACACCTTC.